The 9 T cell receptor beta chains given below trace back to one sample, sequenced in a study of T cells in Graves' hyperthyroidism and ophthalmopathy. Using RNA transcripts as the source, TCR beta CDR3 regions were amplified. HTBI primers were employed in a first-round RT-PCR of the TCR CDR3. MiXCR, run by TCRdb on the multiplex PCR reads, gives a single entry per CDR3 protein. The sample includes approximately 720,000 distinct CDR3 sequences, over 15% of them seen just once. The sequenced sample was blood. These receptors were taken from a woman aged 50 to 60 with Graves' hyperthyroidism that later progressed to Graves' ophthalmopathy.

The CDR3 bases are TGTGCCAGCAGCACCGGGACAGGGTTTACTGAAGCTTTCTTT. It specifies CASSTGTGFTEAFF. This chain connects TRBV6-1 to TRBJ1-1; 9 bases map to TRBD1. The V gene's germline CDR1 is MNHNS and CDR2 SASEGT. The CDR3 covers 14 residues. Losses at the gene ends were 6 bases for V and 5 bases for J; bases not matched to a gene: 7.

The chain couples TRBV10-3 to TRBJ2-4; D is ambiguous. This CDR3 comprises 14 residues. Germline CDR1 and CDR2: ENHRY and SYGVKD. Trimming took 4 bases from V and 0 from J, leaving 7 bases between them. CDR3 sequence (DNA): TGTGCCATCAGTGGAGCTCTAGCCAAAAACATTCAGTACTTC. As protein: CAISGALAKNIQYF.

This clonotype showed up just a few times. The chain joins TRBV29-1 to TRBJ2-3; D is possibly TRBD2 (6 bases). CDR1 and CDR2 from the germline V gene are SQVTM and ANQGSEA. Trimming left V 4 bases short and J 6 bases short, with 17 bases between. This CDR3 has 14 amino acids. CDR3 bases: TGCAGCGTTGTAAGGAGGGACTTTGTTGATACGCAGTATTTT. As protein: CSVVRRDFVDTQYF.

CDR3 loop: CAWKKVPRMGTEAFF. The CDR3 DNA follows: TGTGCCTGGAAAAAGGTGCCTAGGATGGGCACTGAAGCTTTCTTT. This chain connects TRBV30 to TRBJ1-1; unclear D gene. Trimming left V 4 bases short and J 4 bases short, with 19 bases between. The CDR3 sequence is 15 residues long. Germline V gene sequence: CDR1 GTSNPN, CDR2 SVGIG (reference sequence). The whole variable domain, remainder taken from reference TRBV30 and TRBJ1-1, is SQTIHQWPATLVQPVGSPLSLECTVEGTSNPNLYWYRQAAGRGLQLLFYSVGIGQISSEVPQNLSASRPQDRQFILSSKKLLLSDSGFYLCAWKKVPRMGTEAFFGQGTRLTVV.

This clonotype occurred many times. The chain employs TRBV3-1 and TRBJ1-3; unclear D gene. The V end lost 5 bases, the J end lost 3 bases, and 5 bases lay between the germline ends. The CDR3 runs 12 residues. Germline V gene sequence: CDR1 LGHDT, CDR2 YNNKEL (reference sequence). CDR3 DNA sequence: TGTGCCAGCAGCATTAATGGAAACACCATATATTTT. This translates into CASSINGNTIYF.

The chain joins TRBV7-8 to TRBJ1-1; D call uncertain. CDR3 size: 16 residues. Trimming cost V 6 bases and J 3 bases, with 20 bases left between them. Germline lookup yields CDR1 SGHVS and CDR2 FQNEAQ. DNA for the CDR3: TGTGCCAGCAGTTTAAGGTGGCTCCTTGTGGACACTGAAGCTTTCTTT. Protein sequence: CASSLRWLLVDTEAFF.

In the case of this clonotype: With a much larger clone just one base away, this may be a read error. The CDR3: CASSPLSGGYGCTF. The CDR3 DNA follows: TGTGCCAGCTCACCGCTGTCAGGGGGGTATGGCTGCACCTTC. The rearrangement uses TRBV18 and TRBJ1-2; 7 positions match TRBD1. Germline V gives CDR1 KGHSH, CDR2 LQKENI. The CDR3 loop spans 14 amino acids. The full variable domain, its missing parts supplied by reference TRBV18 and TRBJ1-2, is NAGVMQNPRHLVRRRGQEARLRCSPMKGHSHVYWYRQLPEEGLKFMVYLQKENIIDESGMPKERFSAEFPKEGPSILRIQQVVRGDSAAYFCASSPLSGGYGCTFGSGTRLTVV.

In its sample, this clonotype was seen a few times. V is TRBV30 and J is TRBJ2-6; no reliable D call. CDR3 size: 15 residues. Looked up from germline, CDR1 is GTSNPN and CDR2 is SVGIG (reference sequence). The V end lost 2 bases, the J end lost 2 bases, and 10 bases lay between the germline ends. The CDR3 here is CAWSYGVTGANVLTF. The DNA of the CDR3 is TGTGCCTGGAGTTATGGGGTAACTGGGGCCAACGTCCTGACTTTC.

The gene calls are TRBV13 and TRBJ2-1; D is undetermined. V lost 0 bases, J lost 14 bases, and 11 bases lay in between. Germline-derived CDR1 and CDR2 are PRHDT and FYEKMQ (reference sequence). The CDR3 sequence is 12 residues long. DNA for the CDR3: TGTGCCAGCAGCTTAGGGGGCGCCGGAAAGTTCTTC. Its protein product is CASSLGGAGKFF.